The 16 T cell receptor beta chains presented below share a single source sample, sequenced in a study of high-grade serous ovarian cancer treatment subgroups. Repertoires were generated with immunoSEQ multiplex PCR, while TCRdb's copy carries only in-frame clones and drops some. The sample has around 2,500 clones; 70% to 75% are singletons. Tumor tissue was taken before any definitive surgery or chemotherapy was given. The sequenced material came from tumor tissue. These TCRs come from a human donor with high-grade serous ovarian cancer.

V is TRBV11-2 and J is TRBJ2-1, with 14 bases aligning to TRBD2. Germline CDR1 is SGHAT and CDR2 is FQNNGV. With V trimmed by 5 bases and J by 5 bases, 2 bases remained unmatched. The CDR3 loop spans 15 amino acids. Here the CDR3 reads CASSPGLAGDNEQFF. Written as DNA, the CDR3 is TGTGCCAGCAGCCCGGGACTAGCGGGAGACAATGAGCAGTTCTTC.

This clone occurred a few times. The rearrangement joins TRBV7-9 to TRBJ2-7, with TRBD2 matching 7 bases. CDR1 and CDR2 from the germline V gene are SEHNR and FQNEAQ (reference sequence). The J segment lost 5 bases and the V segment lost 1 base, leaving 2 bases of the junction unmatched. CDR3 length: 13 amino acids. The CDR3 protein is CASSLGAGNEQYF. CDR3 nucleotides: TGTGCCAGCAGCTTAGGAGCGGGAAACGAGCAGTACTTC. The whole variable domain, filled in from reference TRBV7-9 and TRBJ2-7, reads DTGVSQNPRHKITKRGQNVTFRCDPISEHNRLYWYRQTLGQGPEFLTYFQNEAQLEKSRLLSDRFSAERPKGSFSTLEIQRTEQGDSAMYLCASSLGAGNEQYFGPGTRLTVT.

The V gene is TRBV2, the J gene TRBJ1-2; possible D gene TRBD1, 5 bases. V was trimmed by 3 bases and J by 4 bases, leaving 12 bases between them. There are 14 residues in the CDR3. The V gene's germline CDR1 is SNHLY and CDR2 FYNNEI. CDR3 amino acids: CASSDRQRGYGYTF. The DNA for the CDR3 is TGTGCCAGCAGTGACCGACAGCGCGGCTATGGCTACACCTTC. Using reference TRBV2 and TRBJ1-2 for the parts outside the CDR3, the full variable domain is EPEVTQTPSHQVTQMGQEVILRCVPISNHLYFYWYRQILGQKVEFLVSFYNNEISEKSEIFDDQFSVERPDGSNFTLKIRSTKLEDSAMYFCASSDRQRGYGYTFGSGTRLTVV.

The table lists this clone with a few counts. The chain couples TRBV4-1 to TRBJ1-1, with unresolved D. This CDR3 region has 15 residues. V was shortened by 1 base and J by 4 bases, with 13 bases between the two germline ends. Germline CDR1 MGHRA, CDR2 YSYEKL. The CDR3 DNA reads TGCGCCAGCAGCCAAGGAGGTACCGGGAGCACTGAAGCTTTCTTT. As protein: CASSQGGTGSTEAFF.

The chain carries TRBV28 and TRBJ2-1, with no clear D. Germline-derived CDR1 and CDR2 are MDHEN and SYDVKM. Trimming removed 10 bases from V and 1 base from J, with 17 bases in between. The CDR3 totals 15 residues. Here the CDR3 DNA reads TGTGCCACCCGAGGTCGGTTACTATCCTACAATGAGCAGTTCTTC. It specifies CATRGRLLSYNEQFF.

The gene calls are TRBV4-3 and TRBJ1-2, with unresolved D. V lost 0 bases, J lost 1 base, and 12 bases lay in between. The CDR3 loop spans 16 amino acids. Germline CDR1 and CDR2: LGHNA and YSLEER. CDR3 sequence: CASSQEEAPGNYGYTF. As DNA, the CDR3 is TGCGCCAGCAGCCAAGAGGAAGCTCCCGGTAACTATGGCTACACCTTC.

The chain combines TRBV7-9 with TRBJ1-1; D is perhaps TRBD1 (6 bases). The V gene lost 1 base and the J gene lost 6 bases, with 24 bases spanning the gap. Germline CDR1 and CDR2: SEHNR and FQNEAQ (reference sequence). The CDR3 runs 18 residues. This CDR3 is CASSLGLASGVFGAEAFF. The CDR3 DNA reads as TGTGCCAGCAGCTTAGGATTAGCCTCAGGGGTCTTTGGAGCTGAAGCTTTCTTT.

The gene calls are TRBV5-5 and TRBJ1-1; D possibly corresponds to TRBD1 (5 bases). The V end was cut by 2 bases, the J end by 5 bases, with 10 bases between. In germline, CDR1 is SGHKS, CDR2 YYEKEE (reference sequence). There are 13 residues in the CDR3. CDR3 sequence reads: CASSFQGGTEAFF. As DNA, the CDR3 is TGTGCCAGCAGCTTTCAGGGTGGGACTGAAGCTTTCTTT. Full variable domain (outside the CDR3, taken from reference TRBV5-5 and TRBJ1-1): DAGVTQSPTHLIKTRGQQVTLRCSPISGHKSVSWYQQVLGQGPQFIFQYYEKEERGRGNFPDRFSARQFPNYSSELNVNALLLGDSALYLCASSFQGGTEAFFGQGTRLTVV.

The chain joins TRBV5-1 to TRBJ2-7; tentatively, D is TRBD1 or TRBD2 (5 bases each). Germline lookup yields CDR1 SGHRS and CDR2 YFSETQ. This CDR3 region has 15 residues. Trimming shortened V by 0 bases and J by 0 bases, and 10 bases separated the two germline ends. CDR3 sequence reads: CASSLAGRSSYEQYF. The CDR3 region has the DNA TGCGCCAGCAGCTTGGCGGGACGGAGCTCCTACGAGCAGTACTTC.

This clone is termed large. The rearrangement joins TRBV5-4 to TRBJ2-2, with unresolved D. V was shortened by 2 bases and J by 5 bases, with 4 bases between the two germline ends. The CDR3 is 12 amino acids. Germline assignment: CDR1 SGHNT and CDR2 YYREEE (reference sequence). The CDR3: CASSFWTGELFF. CDR3 DNA sequence: TGTGCCAGCAGCTTCTGGACCGGGGAGCTGTTTTTT.

The chain recombines TRBV28 with TRBJ2-7; D is possibly TRBD1 or TRBD2 (5 bases each). This CDR3 has 13 residues. CDR1 MDHEN and CDR2 SYDVKM come from the germline V gene. The V gene lost 6 bases and the J gene lost 1 base, with 10 bases spanning the gap. CDR3 sequence reads: CASRLEGSYEQYF. The CDR3 nucleotides read TGTGCCAGCAGGCTAGAGGGGTCCTACGAGCAGTACTTC.

This clone appeared a few times. This chain uses TRBV6-5 with TRBJ2-3, with 8 positions matching TRBD1. Germline V gives CDR1 MNHEY, CDR2 SVGAGI. The CDR3 totals 15 residues. J lost 3 bases, V lost 4 bases, and 6 bases had no gene match. The CDR3 DNA reads as TGTGCCAGCAGTTCCTCGGGACAGGAAACAGATACGCAGTATTTT. This sequence encodes CASSSSGQETDTQYF.

In nucleotides, the CDR3 is TGTGCCAGCAGTGCAACCGGGCGGACAGACGGAAACACCATATATTTT. It translates to CASSATGRTDGNTIYF. The genes are TRBV6-1 and TRBJ1-3; weak D call: TRBD1 (6 bases). V gave up 4 bases and J gave up 4 bases, with 17 bases separating them. Germline V CDR1 and CDR2: MNHNS, SASEGT. This CDR3 has 16 residues.

The genes are TRBV18 and TRBJ2-4; D perhaps matches TRBD1 (6 bases). Looked up from germline, CDR1 is KGHSH and CDR2 is LQKENI. CDR3 size: 13 residues. Deletions cut 9 bases from V and 5 bases from J, with 14 bases between. CDR3 loop: CASREQGENIQYF. The CDR3 nucleotides read TGTGCCAGTCGTGAACAGGGAGAAAACATTCAGTACTTC.

The chain joins TRBV6-1 to TRBJ2-7, with no clear D. This CDR3 comprises 15 residues. Trimming removed 6 bases from V and 0 bases from J, with 15 bases in between. Germline CDR1 reads MNHNS; CDR2 reads SASEGT. The DNA for the CDR3 is TGTGCCAGCAGCCCCGCGTGGGGTAGCTCCTACGAGCAGTACTTC. This codes for CASSPAWGSSYEQYF.

The rearrangement uses TRBV4-3 and TRBJ1-2, with 7 bases fitting TRBD1. J gave up 4 bases and V 4 bases, and 15 bases lay outside the gene matches. The germline V gene encodes CDR1 LGHNA and CDR2 YSLEER. This CDR3 has 17 amino acids. The CDR3, as DNA: TGCGCCAGCAGCCTCTCGACGGGACAGCCCGTCCCCTATGGCTACACCTTC. Translating it yields CASSLSTGQPVPYGYTF.